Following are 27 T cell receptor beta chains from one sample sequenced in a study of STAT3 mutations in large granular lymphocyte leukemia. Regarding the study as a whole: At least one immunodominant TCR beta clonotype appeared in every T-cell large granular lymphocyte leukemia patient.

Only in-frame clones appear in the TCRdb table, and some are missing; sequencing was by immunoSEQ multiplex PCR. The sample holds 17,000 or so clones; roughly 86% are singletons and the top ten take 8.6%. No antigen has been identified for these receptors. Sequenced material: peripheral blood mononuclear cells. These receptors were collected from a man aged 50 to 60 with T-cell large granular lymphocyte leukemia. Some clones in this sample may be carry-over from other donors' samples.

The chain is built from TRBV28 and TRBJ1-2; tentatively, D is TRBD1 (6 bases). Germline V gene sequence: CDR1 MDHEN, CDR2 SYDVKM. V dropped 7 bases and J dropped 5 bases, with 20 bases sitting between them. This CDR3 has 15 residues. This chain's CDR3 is CASTSPSLTGYGYTF. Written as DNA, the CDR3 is TGTGCCAGCACCTCCCCCTCTCTGACAGGTTATGGCTACACCTTC.

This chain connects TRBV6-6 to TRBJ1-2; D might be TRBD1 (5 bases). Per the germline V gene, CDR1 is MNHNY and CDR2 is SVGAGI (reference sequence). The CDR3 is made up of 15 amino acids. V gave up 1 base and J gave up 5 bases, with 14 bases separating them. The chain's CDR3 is CASSYFEDGGYGYTF. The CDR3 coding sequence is TGTGCCAGCAGTTACTTTGAGGACGGGGGATATGGCTACACCTTC.

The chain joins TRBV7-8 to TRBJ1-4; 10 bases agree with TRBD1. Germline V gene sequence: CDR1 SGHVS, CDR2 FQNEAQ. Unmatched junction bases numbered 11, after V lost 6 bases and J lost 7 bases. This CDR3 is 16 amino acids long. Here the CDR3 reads CASSPRTGGPGEKLFF. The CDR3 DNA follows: TGTGCCAGCAGTCCTAGGACAGGGGGGCCGGGTGAAAAACTGTTTTTT.

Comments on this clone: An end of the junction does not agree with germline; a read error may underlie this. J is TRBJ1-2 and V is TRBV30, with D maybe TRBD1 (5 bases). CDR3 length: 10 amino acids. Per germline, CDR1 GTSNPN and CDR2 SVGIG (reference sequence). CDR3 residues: CAWGGTVGAF. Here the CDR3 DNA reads TGTGCCTGGGGAGGGACCGTAGGAGCCTTC.

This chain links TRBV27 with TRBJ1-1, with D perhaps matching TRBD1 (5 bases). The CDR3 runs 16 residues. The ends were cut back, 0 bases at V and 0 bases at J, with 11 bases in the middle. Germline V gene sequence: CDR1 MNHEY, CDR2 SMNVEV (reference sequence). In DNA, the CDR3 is TGTGCCAGCAGTTTATCTCCGGCGGGGCTGAACACTGAAGCTTTCTTT. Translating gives CASSLSPAGLNTEAFF.

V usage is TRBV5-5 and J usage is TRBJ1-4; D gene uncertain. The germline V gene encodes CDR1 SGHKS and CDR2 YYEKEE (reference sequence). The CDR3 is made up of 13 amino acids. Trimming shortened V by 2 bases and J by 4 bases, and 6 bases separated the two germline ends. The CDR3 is CASSFVDNEKLFF. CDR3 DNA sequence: TGTGCCAGCAGCTTTGTCGATAATGAAAAACTGTTTTTT.

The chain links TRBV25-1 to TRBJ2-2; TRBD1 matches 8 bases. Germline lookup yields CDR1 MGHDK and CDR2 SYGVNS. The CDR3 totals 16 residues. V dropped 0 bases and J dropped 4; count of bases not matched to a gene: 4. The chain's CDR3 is CASSEYGTGRTGELFF. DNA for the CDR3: TGTGCCAGCAGTGAATACGGGACAGGTCGCACCGGGGAGCTGTTTTTT.

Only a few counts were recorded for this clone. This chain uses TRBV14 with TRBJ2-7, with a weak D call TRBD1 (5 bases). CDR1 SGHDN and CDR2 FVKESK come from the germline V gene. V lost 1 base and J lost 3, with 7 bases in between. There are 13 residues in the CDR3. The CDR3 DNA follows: TGTGCCAGCAGCCAAGGGACATACTACGAGCAGTACTTC. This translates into CASSQGTYYEQYF.

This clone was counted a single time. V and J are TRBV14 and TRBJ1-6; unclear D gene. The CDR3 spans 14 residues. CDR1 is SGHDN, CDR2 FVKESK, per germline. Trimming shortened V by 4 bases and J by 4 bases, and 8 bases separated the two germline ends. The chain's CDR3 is CASSPGRYNSPLHF. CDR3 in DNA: TGTGCCAGCAGCCCTGGACGATATAATTCACCCCTCCACTTT.

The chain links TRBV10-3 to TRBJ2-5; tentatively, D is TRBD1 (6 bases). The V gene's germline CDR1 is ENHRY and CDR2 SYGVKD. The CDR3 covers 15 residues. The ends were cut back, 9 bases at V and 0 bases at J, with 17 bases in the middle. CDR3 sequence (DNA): TGTGCCATAGGGGCGTCAGGGGCCTACCAAGAGACCCAGTACTTC. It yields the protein CAIGASGAYQETQYF.

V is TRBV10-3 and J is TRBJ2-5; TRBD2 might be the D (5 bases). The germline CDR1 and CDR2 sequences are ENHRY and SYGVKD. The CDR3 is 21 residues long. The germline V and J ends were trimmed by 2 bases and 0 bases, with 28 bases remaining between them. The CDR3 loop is CAISEPAWARGERRNQETQYF. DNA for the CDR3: TGTGCCATCAGTGAGCCAGCCTGGGCCCGAGGCGAGCGGCGTAACCAAGAGACCCAGTACTTC.

CDR3 in amino acids: CASSIGTGANTEAFF. CDR3 bases: TGTGCCAGTAGTATAGGGACAGGGGCGAACACTGAAGCTTTCTTT. The genes are TRBV19 and TRBJ1-1; 9 bases fit TRBD1. The CDR3 covers 15 residues. Germline V lookup: CDR1 LNHDA, CDR2 SQIVND (reference sequence). Unmatched junction bases numbered 1, after V lost 1 base and J lost 1 base.

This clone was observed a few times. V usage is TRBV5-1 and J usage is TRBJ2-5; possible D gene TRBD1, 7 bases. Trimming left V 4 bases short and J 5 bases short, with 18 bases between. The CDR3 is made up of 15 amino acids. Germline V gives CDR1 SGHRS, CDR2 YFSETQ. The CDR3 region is CASSRGPRGEETQYF. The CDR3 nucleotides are TGCGCCAGCAGCCGGGGACCCAGGGGGGAGGAGACCCAGTACTTC.

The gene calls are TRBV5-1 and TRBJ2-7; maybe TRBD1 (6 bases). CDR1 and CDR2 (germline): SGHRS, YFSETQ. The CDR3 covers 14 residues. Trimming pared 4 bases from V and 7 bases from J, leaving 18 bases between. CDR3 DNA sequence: TGCGCCAGCAGCCCCAGGGGTGGGGAGAGGGAGCAGTACTTC. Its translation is CASSPRGGEREQYF.

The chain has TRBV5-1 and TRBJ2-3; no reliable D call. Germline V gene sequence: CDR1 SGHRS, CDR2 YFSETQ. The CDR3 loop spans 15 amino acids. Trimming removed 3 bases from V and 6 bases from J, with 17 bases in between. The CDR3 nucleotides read TGCGCCAGCAGCTCGGACGGAGACCGTACGGATACGCAGTATTTT. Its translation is CASSSDGDRTDTQYF.

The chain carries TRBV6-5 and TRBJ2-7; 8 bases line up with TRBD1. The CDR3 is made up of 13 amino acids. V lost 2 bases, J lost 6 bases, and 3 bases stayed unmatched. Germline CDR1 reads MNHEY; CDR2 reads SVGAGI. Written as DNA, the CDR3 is TGTGCCAGCAGTTACAGGGACAGGCGCGAGCAGTACTTC. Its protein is CASSYRDRREQYF.

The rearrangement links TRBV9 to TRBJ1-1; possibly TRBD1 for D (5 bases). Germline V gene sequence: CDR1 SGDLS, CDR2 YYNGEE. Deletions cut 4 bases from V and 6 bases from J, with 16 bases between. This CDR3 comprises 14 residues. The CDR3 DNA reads TGTGCCAGCAGCCCACAGGTTGGGATCGCTGAAGCTTTCTTT. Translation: CASSPQVGIAEAFF. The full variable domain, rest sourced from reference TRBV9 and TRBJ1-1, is DSGVTQTPKHLITATGQRVTLRCSPRSGDLSVYWYQQSLDQGLQFLIQYYNGEERAKGNILERFSAQQFPDLHSELNLSSLELGDSALYFCASSPQVGIAEAFFGQGTRLTVV.

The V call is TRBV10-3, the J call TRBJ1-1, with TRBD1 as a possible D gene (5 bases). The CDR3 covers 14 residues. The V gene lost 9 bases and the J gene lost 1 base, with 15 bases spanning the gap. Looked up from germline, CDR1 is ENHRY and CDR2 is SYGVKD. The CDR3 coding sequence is TGTGCCATTAGGAGCGGGACCCAGAACACTGAAGCTTTCTTT. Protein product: CAIRSGTQNTEAFF.

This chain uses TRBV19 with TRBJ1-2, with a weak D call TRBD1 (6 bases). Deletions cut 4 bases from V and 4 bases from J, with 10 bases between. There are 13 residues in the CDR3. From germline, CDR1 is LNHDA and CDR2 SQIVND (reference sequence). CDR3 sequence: CASSSGQLYGYTF. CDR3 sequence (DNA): TGTGCCAGTAGTAGTGGACAGCTCTATGGCTACACCTTC.

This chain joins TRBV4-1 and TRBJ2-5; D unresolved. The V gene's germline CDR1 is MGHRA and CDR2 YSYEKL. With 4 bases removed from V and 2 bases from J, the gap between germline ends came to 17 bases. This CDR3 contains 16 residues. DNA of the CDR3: TGCGCCAGCAGCCGCATGGAAGGAGAAATGCAAGAGACCCAGTACTTC. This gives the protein CASSRMEGEMQETQYF.

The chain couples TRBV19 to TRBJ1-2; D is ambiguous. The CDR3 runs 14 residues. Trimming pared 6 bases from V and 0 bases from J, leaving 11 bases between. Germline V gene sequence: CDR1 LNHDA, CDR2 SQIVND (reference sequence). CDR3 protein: CASRDPSANYGYTF. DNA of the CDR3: TGTGCCAGTAGGGACCCCTCGGCTAACTATGGCTACACCTTC.

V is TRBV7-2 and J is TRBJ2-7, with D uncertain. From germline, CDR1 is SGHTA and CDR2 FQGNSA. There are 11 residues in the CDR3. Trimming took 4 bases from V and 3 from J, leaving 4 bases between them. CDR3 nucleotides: TGTGCCAGCAGCTGGGACTACGAGCAGTACTTC. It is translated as CASSWDYEQYF.

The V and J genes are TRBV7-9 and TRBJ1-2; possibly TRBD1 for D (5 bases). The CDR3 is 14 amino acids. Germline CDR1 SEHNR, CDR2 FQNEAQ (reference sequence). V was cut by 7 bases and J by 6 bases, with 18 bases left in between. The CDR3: CASTLLGPSDGYTF. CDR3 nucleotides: TGTGCCAGCACCCTGTTGGGACCTTCTGATGGCTACACCTTC.

The CDR3 DNA reads as TGTGCCAGCTCACCCCTGGACCTGACCCAGTACTTC. Protein product: CASSPLDLTQYF. V usage is TRBV18 and J usage is TRBJ2-5; the D is unclear. V was cut by 3 bases and J by 7 bases, with 9 bases left in between. This CDR3 is built from 12 residues. Germline V lookup: CDR1 KGHSH, CDR2 LQKENI.

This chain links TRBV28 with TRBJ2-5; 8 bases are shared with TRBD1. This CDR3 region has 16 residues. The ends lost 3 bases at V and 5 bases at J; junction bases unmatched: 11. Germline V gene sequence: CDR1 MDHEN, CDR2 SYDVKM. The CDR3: CASSFRRDRGWETQYF. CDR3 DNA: TGTGCCAGCAGTTTCCGTCGTGACAGGGGATGGGAGACCCAGTACTTC.

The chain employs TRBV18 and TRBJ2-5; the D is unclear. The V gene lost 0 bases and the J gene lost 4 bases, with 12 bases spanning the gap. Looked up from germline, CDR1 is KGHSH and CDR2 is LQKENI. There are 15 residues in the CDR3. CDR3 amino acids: CASSPPSGQLETQYF. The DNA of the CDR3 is TGTGCCAGCTCACCACCGTCCGGGCAGCTAGAGACCCAGTACTTC.

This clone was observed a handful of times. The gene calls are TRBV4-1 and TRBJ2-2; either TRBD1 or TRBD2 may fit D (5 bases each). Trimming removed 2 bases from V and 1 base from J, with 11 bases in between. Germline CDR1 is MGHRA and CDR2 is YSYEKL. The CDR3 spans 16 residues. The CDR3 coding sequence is TGCGCCAGCAGCCAATTGGGACGGGAGAACACCGGGGAGCTGTTTTTT. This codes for CASSQLGRENTGELFF.